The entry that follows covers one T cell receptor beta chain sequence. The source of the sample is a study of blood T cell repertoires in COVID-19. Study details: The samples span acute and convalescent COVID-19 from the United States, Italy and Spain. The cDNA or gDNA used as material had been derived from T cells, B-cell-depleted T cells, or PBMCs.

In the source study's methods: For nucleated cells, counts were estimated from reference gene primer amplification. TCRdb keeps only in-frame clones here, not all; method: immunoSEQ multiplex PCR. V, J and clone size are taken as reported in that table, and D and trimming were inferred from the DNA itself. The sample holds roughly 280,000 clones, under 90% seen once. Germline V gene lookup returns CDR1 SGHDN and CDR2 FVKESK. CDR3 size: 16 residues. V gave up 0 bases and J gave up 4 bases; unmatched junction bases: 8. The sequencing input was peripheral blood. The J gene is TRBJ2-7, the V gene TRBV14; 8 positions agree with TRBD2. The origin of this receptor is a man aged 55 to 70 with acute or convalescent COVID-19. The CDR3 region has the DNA TGTGCCAGCAGCCAAGATCTATCGGGAGGGCGTTACGAGCAGTACTTC. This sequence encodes CASSQDLSGGRYEQYF.